These T cell receptor beta chains were read from a single sample in a study of identical twins. TCRdb re-called the 5' RACE reads through MiXCR, storing one row per CDR3 protein. The data hold around 1.7 million distinct CDR3 sequences, with 32% observed a single time. The source material was cord blood. The receptors come from a newborn girl in good health. CDR3s leave out the opening cysteine and the closing phenylalanine or tryptophan. Each record gives: J gene, V gene, CDR3 protein.

TRBJ2-1	TRBV2	ASSEEVAGRGEQF
TRBJ2-7	TRBV27	ASSSSGPIYEQY
TRBJ2-3	TRBV5-1	ASRPGLARSDTQY
TRBJ1-5	TRBV24-1	ATSDQGSNQPQH
TRBJ1-2	TRBV7-9	ASSLAAGEYGYT
TRBJ2-1	TRBV7-2	ASSLASLLAYNEQF
TRBJ1-2	TRBV20-1	SARADRAHNYGYT
TRBJ2-1	TRBV20-1	SARGPYDGEQF
TRBJ2-4	TRBV4-2	ASSRGTSGSYGQY
TRBJ1-1	TRBV20-1	SARAQGTEAF
TRBJ2-3	TRBV5-1	ASRLLRDSSTDTQY
TRBJ2-1	TRBV20-1	SAREENRWYNEQF
-	TRBV20-1	SAYPGYEQY
TRBJ1-2	TRBV6-2/TRBV6-3	AGRQPPFPGYT
TRBJ1-1	TRBV5-1	ASSLTDRVNTEAF
TRBJ1-6	TRBV20-1	SAKGVLSYNSPLH
TRBJ2-2	TRBV2	ASSQTPGRRPNTGELF
TRBJ1-2	TRBV28	ASSLWVGSGYT
TRBJ2-1	TRBV29-1	SVVLGNGKENEQF
TRBJ2-1	TRBV27	ASSIKRRPYEQS
TRBJ2-5	TRBV11-2	ASSRGVAETQY
TRBJ1-2	TRBV29-1	SVEPRERYGYT
TRBJ2-3	TRBV2	ASVEGNRVTDTQY
TRBJ2-7	TRBV3-1	ASSQAAPQPSYEQY
TRBJ2-3	TRBV5-1	ASSDTGEAQY
TRBJ2-3	TRBV20-1	SQEAAWGTDTQY